Following are 28 T cell receptor beta chains from one sample sequenced in a study of primary melanoma T cells and metastatic recurrence. The data were produced by immunoSEQ multiplex PCR, yet TCRdb's version contains in-frame clones alone and is incomplete. The repertoire has roughly 450 clones, less than 90% of them found once; the top ten carry about 18%. Sequencing input: melanoma tumor tissue. These receptors originate from a human donor with melanoma.

The chain joins TRBV29-1 to TRBJ2-2, with D possibly being TRBD1 or TRBD2 (5 bases each). The V end lost 1 base, the J end lost 9 bases, and 12 bases lay between the germline ends. Per germline, CDR1 SQVTM and CDR2 ANQGSEA. This CDR3 is 13 amino acids long. The CDR3 DNA reads as TGCAGCGTTGAAGCCCCGGGGCCAAGGGAGCTGTTTTTT. Its protein is CSVEAPGPRELFF.

The rearrangement joins TRBV11-3 to TRBJ1-4, with D uncertain. The CDR3 contains 15 residues. CDR1 SGHNT and CDR2 YENEEA come from the germline V gene. V was trimmed by 5 bases and J by 7 bases, leaving 17 bases between them. CDR3 nucleotide sequence: TGTGCCAGCAGCCGGGCCCTCGCTGCGGGTGAAAAACTGTTTTTT. The encoded protein is CASSRALAAGEKLFF.

This clone was observed once. The chain links TRBV6-8 to TRBJ2-1; the D gene is possibly TRBD2 (6 bases). V was shortened by 5 bases and J by 2 bases, with 19 bases between the two germline ends. Germline lookup yields CDR1 MNHGY and CDR2 SAAAGT. The CDR3 length is 17 residues. The CDR3 DNA reads as TGTGCCAGCAGTCGCCCCGGGCGGGGCTCAACCTACAATGAGCAGTTCTTC. It is translated as CASSRPGRGSTYNEQFF.

V and J are TRBV11-3 and TRBJ2-3; the D gene could be TRBD1 or TRBD2 (5 bases each). Trimming cost V 5 bases and J 2 bases, with 11 bases left between them. The CDR3 length is 14 residues. Per germline, CDR1 SGHNT and CDR2 YENEEA. The CDR3 DNA reads TGTGCCAGCAGCCTGGGGGTCTCCACAGATACGCAGTATTTT. The encoded protein is CASSLGVSTDTQYF.

The chain joins TRBV23-1 to TRBJ2-3, with 11 bases matching TRBD1. TRBV23-1 is designated an ORF whose function remains uncertain. The CDR3 loop spans 15 amino acids. V lost 5 bases, J lost 3 bases, and 4 bases stayed unmatched. CDR3 loop: CASSIRDRGTDTQYF. The CDR3 DNA sequence: TGCGCCAGCAGTATCCGGGACAGGGGGACAGATACGCAGTATTTT.

The chain links TRBV11-3 to TRBJ1-2; a possible D gene is TRBD1 (6 bases). The CDR3 runs 14 residues. V gave up 1 base and J gave up 3 bases, with 9 bases separating them. In germline, CDR1 is SGHNT, CDR2 YENEEA. CDR3 DNA sequence: TGTGCCAGCAGCTTAGGAAACAGGGACTATGGCTACACCTTC. It encodes CASSLGNRDYGYTF.

The rearrangement joins TRBV28 to TRBJ2-3; a possible D gene is TRBD2 (5 bases). Trimming stripped 6 bases from V and 3 bases from J, with 13 bases between. The CDR3 has 14 amino acids. Germline V gene lookup returns CDR1 MDHEN and CDR2 SYDVKM. The DNA for the CDR3 is TGTGCCAGCAGCCCCTCGAGGGCGACAGATACGCAGTATTTT. It specifies CASSPSRATDTQYF. Complete variable domain (other parts from reference TRBV28 and TRBJ2-3): DVKVTQSSRYLVKRTGEKVFLECVQDMDHENMFWYRQDPGLGLRLIYFSYDVKMKEKGDIPEGYSVSREKKERFSLILESASTNQTSMYLCASSPSRATDTQYFGPGTRLTVL.

This sequence joins TRBV30 and TRBJ1-2; D is undetermined. This CDR3 spans 14 amino acids. Per the germline V gene, CDR1 is GTSNPN and CDR2 is SVGIG (reference sequence). V lost 0 bases to trimming and J lost 0 bases, with 8 bases between them. The CDR3 nucleotides read TGTGCCTGGAGTGTGGGCAGTTCTAACTATGGCTACACCTTC. This codes for CAWSVGSSNYGYTF.

The V gene is TRBV11-3, the J gene TRBJ2-7; perhaps D is TRBD1 or TRBD2 (5 bases each). The CDR3 runs to 14 residues. Trimming took 4 bases from V and 6 from J, leaving 16 bases between them. Germline CDR1 SGHNT, CDR2 YENEEA. The CDR3 region has the DNA TGTGCCAGCAGCTATCGGGACCGGCTTTCCGAGCAGTACTTC. This sequence encodes CASSYRDRLSEQYF.

V is TRBV11-3 and J is TRBJ1-3, with D maybe TRBD1 (5 bases). The CDR3 is 16 residues long. Per the germline V gene, CDR1 is SGHNT and CDR2 is YENEEA. Trimming took off 5 bases at V and 3 bases at J, with 17 bases between the two ends. Written as DNA, the CDR3 is TGTGCCAGCAGCCCAGGCGGGGGAGTTGGTGGAAACACCATATATTTT. Translated: CASSPGGGVGGNTIYF.

The rearrangement links TRBV6-8 to TRBJ2-7; 8 bases line up with TRBD1. Trimming cost V 5 bases and J 7 bases; bases outside gene matches: 7. Germline assignment: CDR1 MNHGY and CDR2 SAAAGT. The CDR3 consists of 13 residues. In nucleotides, the CDR3 is TGTGCCAGCAGTGGACAGGGACAGGCTGAGCAGTACTTC. It is translated as CASSGQGQAEQYF.

This clone has a single count. The chain is built from TRBV15 and TRBJ1-3; D is unresolved. Germline V lookup: CDR1 LNHNV, CDR2 YYDKDF (reference sequence). This CDR3 has 17 amino acids. The V end was cut by 0 bases, the J end by 0 bases, with 12 bases between. The CDR3 region is CATSRDRFSGSGNTIYF. CDR3 sequence (DNA): TGTGCCACCAGCAGAGATCGCTTCAGCGGCTCTGGAAACACCATATATTTT.

The chain has TRBV19 and TRBJ1-6; 9 positions agree with TRBD1. Germline V lookup: CDR1 LNHDA, CDR2 SQIVND (reference sequence). J lost 6 bases, V lost 5 bases, and 5 bases had no gene match. This CDR3 is built from 15 residues. CDR3 DNA sequence: TGTGCCAGTAGTTGGGACAGGGATGTTAATTCACCCCTCCACTTT. It codes for CASSWDRDVNSPLHF.

This chain links TRBV19 with TRBJ1-2; no firm D call. The CDR3 has 14 residues. Trimming stripped 7 bases from V and 5 bases from J, with 17 bases between. In germline, CDR1 is LNHDA, CDR2 SQIVND (reference sequence). The CDR3: CASIKGPNLYGYTF. CDR3 in DNA: TGTGCCAGTATTAAGGGTCCGAACCTTTATGGCTACACCTTC.

This clone is a singleton in its sample. The rearrangement uses TRBV28 and TRBJ1-2, with a possible D match to TRBD1 (5 bases). The CDR3 covers 12 residues. Germline CDR1 is MDHEN and CDR2 is SYDVKM. V was shortened by 6 bases and J by 5 bases, with 10 bases between the two germline ends. The CDR3 nucleotides read TGTGCCAGCAGGCAGGGAGGGTATGGCTACACCTTC. This gives the protein CASRQGGYGYTF.

The rearrangement links TRBV6-7 to TRBJ2-1; D may match TRBD1 or TRBD2 (6 bases each). TRBV6-7 is an ORF, and what it does is uncertain. Trimming stripped 2 bases from V and 2 bases from J, with 10 bases between. The CDR3 totals 15 residues. The CDR3 region is CASSYGGPPYNEQFF. The CDR3, as DNA: TGTGCCAGCAGTTACGGGGGGCCTCCCTACAATGAGCAGTTCTTC.

J is TRBJ2-2 and V is TRBV14, with D unclear. Germline V CDR1 and CDR2: SGHDN, FVKESK. The CDR3 has 14 amino acids. With 3 bases removed from V and 7 bases from J, the gap between germline ends came to 12 bases. CDR3 amino acids: CASSHNVYGGELFF. In DNA form, the CDR3 reads TGTGCCAGCAGCCACAACGTTTACGGCGGGGAGCTGTTTTTT.

The chain combines TRBV19 with TRBJ2-7; D uncertain. V was trimmed by 1 base and J by 6 bases, leaving 13 bases between them. CDR1 and CDR2 (germline): LNHDA, SQIVND (reference sequence). The CDR3 runs 14 residues. The CDR3 DNA reads TGTGCCAGTAGTATAGGGGGATCAACCGCCGAGCAGTACTTC. This sequence encodes CASSIGGSTAEQYF.

The chain links TRBV6-8 to TRBJ2-1; no clear D gene. Germline CDR1 MNHGY, CDR2 SAAAGT. Trimming removed 6 bases at V and 5 bases at J, with 8 bases between. The CDR3 totals 12 residues. The CDR3 DNA reads TGTGCCAGCAGCCCGGCCGACAATGAGCAGTTCTTC. This codes for CASSPADNEQFF.

This clone was found once. This chain uses TRBV15 with TRBJ2-5; possibly TRBD1 for D (6 bases). Germline CDR1 and CDR2: LNHNV and YYDKDF (reference sequence). With 0 bases removed from V and 4 bases from J, the gap between germline ends came to 12 bases. CDR3 length: 15 residues. The CDR3 DNA reads TGTGCCACCAGCAGAGATGCAGGGGCCGGAGAGACCCAGTACTTC. This gives the protein CATSRDAGAGETQYF.

This clone was observed once. The chain couples TRBV12-5 to TRBJ1-2; D is undetermined. This CDR3 spans 12 amino acids. V lost 7 bases and J 3 bases, leaving 9 bases between the germline ends. CDR1 and CDR2 (germline): LGHNT, FRNRAP. This chain's CDR3 is CASVTADYGYTF. The CDR3 region has the DNA TGTGCTAGTGTTACCGCGGACTATGGCTACACCTTC.

The chain joins TRBV30 to TRBJ1-5; no clear D gene. V gave up 0 bases and J gave up 3 bases, with 9 bases separating them. Germline CDR1 is GTSNPN and CDR2 is SVGIG (reference sequence). This CDR3 is built from 14 residues. The CDR3 DNA reads TGTGCCTGGAGTGTAAGCCAGGACAATCAGCCCCAGCATTTT. It specifies CAWSVSQDNQPQHF.

The chain joins TRBV6-8 to TRBJ2-7; weak D call: TRBD1 (6 bases). Germline V gene data show CDR1 as MNHGY and CDR2 as SAAAGT. V was trimmed by 6 bases and J by 1 base, leaving 13 bases between them. The length of the CDR3 is 14 residues. The CDR3 region has the DNA TGTGCCAGCAGATTCGGGACATTATCCTACGAGCAGTACTTC. It is translated as CASRFGTLSYEQYF.

The CDR3 sequence: CATMGSGADTQYF. The CDR3 bases are TGTGCCACCATGGGGAGCGGGGCAGATACGCAGTATTTT. The chain couples TRBV6-8 to TRBJ2-3, with 7 nucleotides matching TRBD2. CDR3 length: 13 amino acids. The germline gives CDR1 MNHGY, CDR2 SAAAGT. V was clipped by 10 bases and J by 4 bases; unmatched bases: 8.

The chain recombines TRBV18 with TRBJ2-7; D may be TRBD2 (5 bases). V dropped 0 bases and J dropped 3 bases, with 9 bases sitting between them. CDR3 size: 14 residues. Per the germline V gene, CDR1 is KGHSH and CDR2 is LQKENI. The CDR3 DNA reads as TGTGCCAGCTCACCACCTCGGGCGGGCTACGAGCAGTACTTC. It yields the protein CASSPPRAGYEQYF. The full variable domain, with the rest looked up from reference TRBV18 and TRBJ2-7, is NAGVMQNPRHLVRRRGQEARLRCSPMKGHSHVYWYRQLPEEGLKFMVYLQKENIIDESGMPKERFSAEFPKEGPSILRIQQVVRGDSAAYFCASSPPRAGYEQYFGPGTRLTVT.

V gene TRBV6-8 combines with J gene TRBJ1-1; the D gene is possibly TRBD1 (5 bases). CDR1 is MNHGY and CDR2 is SAAAGT in the germline V gene. Trimming took off 0 bases at V and 1 base at J, with 6 bases between the two ends. CDR3 length: 14 residues. The CDR3 here is CASSYSGENTEAFF. DNA for the CDR3: TGTGCCAGCAGTTACTCGGGGGAGAACACTGAAGCTTTCTTT.

CDR3 in DNA: TGTGCCAGCAGCTTAGTGGGCAGTCTTCGAGAGACCCAGTACTTC. Translated, it gives CASSLVGSLRETQYF. The rearrangement joins TRBV11-3 to TRBJ2-5; D ambiguous. This CDR3 contains 15 residues. CDR1 SGHNT and CDR2 YENEEA come from the germline V gene. V lost 1 base and J 4 bases, leaving 13 bases between the germline ends.

This clone turned up a few times. The chain carries TRBV18 and TRBJ1-1; D unresolved. This CDR3 region has 13 residues. V was shortened by 6 bases and J by 3 bases, with 11 bases between the two germline ends. The germline V gene has CDR1 KGHSH and CDR2 LQKENI. CDR3 in DNA: TGTGCCAGCTCGGCCGACACCTACACTGAAGCTTTCTTT. Translated, it gives CASSADTYTEAFF.